These 25 T cell receptor beta chains were sequenced from one sample in a study of siplizumab effects on memory and regulatory T cells. The protocol was immunoSEQ multiplex PCR, while the TCRdb copy is restricted to in-frame clones and leaves out a portion. Of more than 95,000 clones listed, 93% are singletons. The sequencing input was Tregs sorted from blood. These receptors were collected from a human donor in good health.

The rearrangement uses TRBV29-1 and TRBJ2-4; TRBD1 matches 8 bases. The CDR3 loop spans 13 amino acids. CDR1 is SQVTM, CDR2 ANQGSEA, per germline. V was clipped by 7 bases and J by 2 bases; unmatched bases: 4. The CDR3, as DNA: TGCAGCGCCGGACAGGGATCCAAAAACATTCAGTACTTC. Protein: CSAGQGSKNIQYF.

J is TRBJ2-7 and V is TRBV5-1, with D maybe TRBD2 (6 bases). The V end was cut by 4 bases, the J end by 4 bases, with 15 bases between. This CDR3 comprises 14 residues. From germline, CDR1 is SGHRS and CDR2 YFSETQ. The CDR3 here is CASSPGGSVYEQYF. The CDR3, as DNA: TGCGCCAGCAGCCCTGGGGGGAGCGTGTACGAGCAGTACTTC.

This sequence joins TRBV7-2 and TRBJ2-1; D gene unclear. The CDR3 has 15 amino acids. Germline CDR1 reads SGHTA; CDR2 reads FQGNSA. Deletions cut 3 bases from V and 5 bases from J, with 14 bases between. CDR3 bases: TGTGCCAGCAGCTTGGGCTCTATCCGCGACAATGAGCAGTTCTTC. Translated, it gives CASSLGSIRDNEQFF.

This sequence joins TRBV10-3 and TRBJ2-2; D perhaps matches TRBD2 (6 bases). Trimming shortened V by 4 bases and J by 6 bases, and 15 bases separated the two germline ends. Germline CDR1 is ENHRY and CDR2 is SYGVKD. This CDR3 region has 15 residues. CDR3 sequence (DNA): TGTGCCATCAGTGGCTTGTCGGGAGCGGCCGGGGAGCTGTTTTTT. Translating it yields CAISGLSGAAGELFF.

This clone was observed a single time. The chain has TRBV6-6 and TRBJ1-2; D call uncertain. Germline CDR1 is MNHNY and CDR2 is SVGAGI (reference sequence). This CDR3 spans 13 amino acids. Trimming left V 4 bases short and J 8 bases short, with 14 bases between. The CDR3: CASSSQDLGGYTF. Here the CDR3 DNA reads TGTGCCAGCAGTTCCCAGGATCTGGGGGGCTACACCTTC.

This clone was detected only a few times. V gene TRBV5-1 combines with J gene TRBJ1-1, with a tentative D call TRBD1 (6 bases). CDR1 and CDR2 (germline): SGHRS, YFSETQ. V dropped 4 bases and J dropped 5 bases, with 9 bases sitting between them. CDR3 size: 12 residues. The CDR3 nucleotides are TGCGCCAGCAGCGACCAGGGGACTGAAGCTTTCTTT. Translation: CASSDQGTEAFF.

V is TRBV19 and J is TRBJ1-1; 8 bases are a match to TRBD1. V trimming: 4 bases; J trimming: 1 base; junction bases outside the gene matches: 5. Germline V gene lookup returns CDR1 LNHDA and CDR2 SQIVND (reference sequence). This CDR3 region has 15 residues. The CDR3 spells CASSRGTGGNTEAFF. In DNA form, the CDR3 reads TGTGCCAGTAGTAGGGGGACAGGAGGGAACACTGAAGCTTTCTTT.

This chain joins TRBV2 and TRBJ2-3; D is undetermined. The V gene lost 5 bases and the J gene lost 4 bases, with 10 bases spanning the gap. The germline V gene encodes CDR1 SNHLY and CDR2 FYNNEI. The CDR3 spans 13 residues. As DNA, the CDR3 is TGTGCCAGCAGTTGGCAGGCCCCAGATACGCAGTATTTT. It yields the protein CASSWQAPDTQYF.

This clone was seen a single time. The chain carries TRBV6-1 and TRBJ1-2; D gene unclear. Germline values: CDR1 MNHNS, CDR2 SASEGT. The length of the CDR3 is 15 residues. V dropped 3 bases and J dropped 5 bases, with 16 bases sitting between them. Here the CDR3 reads CASSDRLPQGYGYTF. CDR3 bases: TGTGCCAGCAGTGACCGGCTCCCCCAAGGGTATGGCTACACCTTC.

The chain couples TRBV27 to TRBJ1-3; D uncertain. The V gene's germline CDR1 is MNHEY and CDR2 SMNVEV (reference sequence). The CDR3 is 13 residues long. V gave up 6 bases and J gave up 0 bases, with 6 bases separating them. Here the CDR3 reads CASRMSSGNTIYF. CDR3 DNA: TGTGCCAGCAGGATGAGCTCTGGAAACACCATATATTTT.

The rearrangement links TRBV5-1 to TRBJ1-2, with a possible D match to TRBD1 (5 bases). The germline V gene encodes CDR1 SGHRS and CDR2 YFSETQ. Deletions cut 2 bases from V and 4 bases from J, with 12 bases between. This CDR3 has 14 residues. The CDR3 DNA sequence: TGCGCCAGCAGCTTCCGGGACCCTCTCTATGGCTACACCTTC. Its translation is CASSFRDPLYGYTF.

The rearrangement uses TRBV30 and TRBJ2-1, with 13 bases matching TRBD2. Trimming at V came to 2 bases and at J to 2 bases, leaving 9 bases not matched to a gene. Germline-derived CDR1 and CDR2 are GTSNPN and SVGIG (reference sequence). The CDR3 is 18 amino acids. CDR3 amino acids: CAWSPGKLAGGPYNEQFF. CDR3 nucleotide sequence: TGTGCCTGGAGTCCTGGGAAACTAGCGGGAGGGCCCTACAATGAGCAGTTCTTC.

The chain joins TRBV10-1 to TRBJ2-3, with 7 bases that match TRBD1. CDR1 is WNHNN and CDR2 is SYGVQD in the germline V gene (reference sequence). This CDR3 is built from 14 residues. V gave up 6 bases and J gave up 4 bases; unmatched junction bases: 7. The CDR3 protein is CASRGQISSDTQYF. CDR3 bases: TGCGCCAGCAGGGGACAGATTTCTTCAGATACGCAGTATTTT.

The chain links TRBV6-6 to TRBJ2-2, with D possibly TRBD2 on 6 matching bases. V lost 10 bases and J lost 0, with 15 bases in between. CDR1 is MNHNY and CDR2 is SVGAGI in the germline V gene (reference sequence). The CDR3 totals 15 residues. The CDR3 DNA is TGTGCCACCCTGGTGCGGGGAACGAACACCGGGGAGCTGTTTTTT. The encoded protein is CATLVRGTNTGELFF.

This clone was counted a single time. The chain employs TRBV11-3 and TRBJ2-1; D is ambiguous. CDR3 length: 12 residues. The ends were cut back, 0 bases at V and 6 bases at J, with 3 bases in the middle. Germline lookup yields CDR1 SGHNT and CDR2 YENEEA. DNA of the CDR3: TGTGCCAGCAGCTTAGAGGCCAATGAGCAGTTCTTC. Its protein product is CASSLEANEQFF.

The chain is built from TRBV7-8 and TRBJ2-2; D ambiguous. The V gene's germline CDR1 is SGHVS and CDR2 FQNEAQ. The CDR3 covers 18 residues. V lost 4 bases and J 0 bases, leaving 18 bases between the germline ends. CDR3 DNA sequence: TGTGCCAGCAGCTCCTCCCCCTCAGGTATCTCGAACACCGGGGAGCTGTTTTTT. It yields the protein CASSSSPSGISNTGELFF.

The chain joins TRBV4-1 to TRBJ2-7; D is ambiguous. V lost 1 base and J 7 bases, leaving 14 bases between the germline ends. This CDR3 spans 14 amino acids. The germline V gene has CDR1 MGHRA and CDR2 YSYEKL. The CDR3 reads CASSQVTPFGEQYF. In nucleotides, the CDR3 is TGCGCCAGCAGCCAAGTAACCCCCTTTGGGGAGCAGTACTTC.

V usage is TRBV5-6 and J usage is TRBJ2-1; 8 nucleotides agree with TRBD1. Per germline, CDR1 SGHDT and CDR2 YYEEEE. After removal of 4 bases from V and 4 bases from J, the junction contained 4 bases not matched to a gene. The length of the CDR3 is 14 residues. The CDR3 protein is CASSRYRGYNEQFF. CDR3 DNA: TGTGCCAGCAGCCGGTACAGGGGGTACAATGAGCAGTTCTTC.

The table lists this clone with a count of one. The chain couples TRBV6-1 to TRBJ2-7, with 10 nucleotides matching TRBD2. Germline values: CDR1 MNHNS, CDR2 SASEGT. The junction had 7 bases not matched to a gene; V was cut back by 8 bases and J by 3 bases. The CDR3 totals 14 residues. CDR3 residues: CASVVAGGRYEQYF. DNA for the CDR3: TGTGCCAGCGTGGTAGCGGGAGGTCGCTACGAGCAGTACTTC.

This sequence joins TRBV5-5 and TRBJ1-2; D not certain. The CDR3 covers 12 residues. Trimming left V 1 base short and J 4 bases short, with 5 bases between. Per the germline V gene, CDR1 is SGHKS and CDR2 is YYEKEE (reference sequence). CDR3 amino acids: CASSLSSYGYTF. The CDR3, as DNA: TGTGCCAGCAGCTTGTCCAGCTATGGCTACACCTTC.

The chain couples TRBV25-1 to TRBJ1-1, with D possibly being TRBD1 (6 bases). This CDR3 has 13 residues. Deletions cut 4 bases from V and 6 bases from J, with 12 bases between. Germline values: CDR1 MGHDK, CDR2 SYGVNS. In DNA form, the CDR3 reads TGTGCCAGCAGTGCCCACGGGACACCTGAAGCTTTCTTT. Protein: CASSAHGTPEAFF.

This sequence joins TRBV6-1 and TRBJ2-5; D assignment may be TRBD1 or TRBD2 (5 bases each). Deletions cut 7 bases from V and 5 bases from J, with 11 bases between. Germline V gene lookup returns CDR1 MNHNS and CDR2 SASEGT. The CDR3 has 12 amino acids. CDR3 nucleotides: TGTGCCAGCACCCGGGACCGTGAGACCCAGTACTTC. The encoded protein is CASTRDRETQYF.

The chain links TRBV6-1 to TRBJ1-2; D may be TRBD1 (5 bases). The germline V gene encodes CDR1 MNHNS and CDR2 SASEGT. This CDR3 region has 13 residues. Trimming shortened V by 2 bases and J by 6 bases, and 10 bases separated the two germline ends. In DNA, the CDR3 is TGTGCCAGCAGTGAACGAGGGGTGGATGGCTACACCTTC. Residues: CASSERGVDGYTF.

The J gene is TRBJ2-3, the V gene TRBV7-9, with TRBD1 as a possible D gene (5 bases). Deletions cut 8 bases from V and 3 bases from J, with 15 bases between. Germline CDR1 SEHNR, CDR2 FQNEAQ (reference sequence). CDR3 size: 14 residues. CDR3 sequence reads: CASGLGRITDTQYF. DNA for the CDR3: TGTGCCAGCGGCCTGGGGCGAATAACAGATACGCAGTATTTT.

The chain couples TRBV9 to TRBJ2-5, with D unresolved. Per the germline V gene, CDR1 is SGDLS and CDR2 is YYNGEE. Trimming took off 10 bases at V and 5 bases at J, with 12 bases between the two ends. The CDR3 is 11 residues long. In DNA form, the CDR3 reads TGTGCCCTCCCAACTGGCGAGACCCAGTACTTC. As protein: CALPTGETQYF.